These 3 T cell receptor beta chains originate from one sample sequenced in a study of blood T cell repertoires in COVID-19. Assay: immunoSEQ multiplex PCR; the TCRdb copy retains only in-frame clones and omits some. The data show hundreds of thousands of clones, with roughly 80% seen just once and 10% held by the top ten. Sequenced material: peripheral blood. Every receptor here comes from a woman older than 75 with acute or convalescent COVID-19.

The chain is built from TRBV19 and TRBJ2-3; no clear D. The V and J ends lost 6 bases and 1 base respectively, with 14 bases between them. Germline assignment: CDR1 LNHDA and CDR2 SQIVND (reference sequence). The CDR3 runs 15 residues. CDR3 bases: TGTGCCAGTAGCCCAATGGCTCAGGGCACAGATACGCAGTATTTT. Translation gives CASSPMAQGTDTQYF.

This sequence joins TRBV7-2 and TRBJ2-5; TRBD2 matches at 9 bases. This CDR3 has 14 amino acids. CDR1 SGHTA and CDR2 FQGNSA come from the germline V gene. V lost 5 bases and J lost 5; bases outside the gene matches: 6. The CDR3 DNA reads TGTGCCAGCAGCCCGCGGGGGGGCCTGGAGACCCAGTACTTC. Residues: CASSPRGGLETQYF.

The V gene is TRBV4-3, the J gene TRBJ2-7; possibly TRBD2 for D (7 bases). CDR3 length: 17 amino acids. CDR1 LGHNA and CDR2 YSLEER come from the germline V gene. V lost 0 bases and J lost 0, with 15 bases in between. Here the CDR3 DNA reads TGCGCCAGCAGCCAAGAATGGGGGGGGGCTAACTCCTACGAGCAGTACTTC. Its protein is CASSQEWGGANSYEQYF.